What follows is one TCR beta chain and its context. TCRdb used MiXCR to reprocess the reads, holding one entry per CDR3 protein. This table has over 300,000 distinct CDR3 sequences, 9.5% appearing once. The sample is drawn from a study of T cell repertoires in cytomegalovirus infection. About the study: Public TCR beta signatures provided an indication of both CMV infection and a matching HLA type.

Trimming pared 1 base from V and 6 bases from J, leaving 19 bases between. Looked up from germline, CDR1 is LGHDT and CDR2 is YNNKEL (reference sequence). The CDR3 length is 16 residues. The TCR comes from a human donor in good health (CMV status not recorded). Some clones in this sample may be carry-over from other donors' samples. The sequenced material came from PBMCs. The chain combines TRBV3-1 with TRBJ2-7; D gene uncertain. CDR3 sequence reads: CASSQGVTRPKVEQYF. The CDR3 coding sequence is TGTGCCAGCAGCCAAGGGGTGACGCGGCCGAAGGTCGAGCAGTACTTC.